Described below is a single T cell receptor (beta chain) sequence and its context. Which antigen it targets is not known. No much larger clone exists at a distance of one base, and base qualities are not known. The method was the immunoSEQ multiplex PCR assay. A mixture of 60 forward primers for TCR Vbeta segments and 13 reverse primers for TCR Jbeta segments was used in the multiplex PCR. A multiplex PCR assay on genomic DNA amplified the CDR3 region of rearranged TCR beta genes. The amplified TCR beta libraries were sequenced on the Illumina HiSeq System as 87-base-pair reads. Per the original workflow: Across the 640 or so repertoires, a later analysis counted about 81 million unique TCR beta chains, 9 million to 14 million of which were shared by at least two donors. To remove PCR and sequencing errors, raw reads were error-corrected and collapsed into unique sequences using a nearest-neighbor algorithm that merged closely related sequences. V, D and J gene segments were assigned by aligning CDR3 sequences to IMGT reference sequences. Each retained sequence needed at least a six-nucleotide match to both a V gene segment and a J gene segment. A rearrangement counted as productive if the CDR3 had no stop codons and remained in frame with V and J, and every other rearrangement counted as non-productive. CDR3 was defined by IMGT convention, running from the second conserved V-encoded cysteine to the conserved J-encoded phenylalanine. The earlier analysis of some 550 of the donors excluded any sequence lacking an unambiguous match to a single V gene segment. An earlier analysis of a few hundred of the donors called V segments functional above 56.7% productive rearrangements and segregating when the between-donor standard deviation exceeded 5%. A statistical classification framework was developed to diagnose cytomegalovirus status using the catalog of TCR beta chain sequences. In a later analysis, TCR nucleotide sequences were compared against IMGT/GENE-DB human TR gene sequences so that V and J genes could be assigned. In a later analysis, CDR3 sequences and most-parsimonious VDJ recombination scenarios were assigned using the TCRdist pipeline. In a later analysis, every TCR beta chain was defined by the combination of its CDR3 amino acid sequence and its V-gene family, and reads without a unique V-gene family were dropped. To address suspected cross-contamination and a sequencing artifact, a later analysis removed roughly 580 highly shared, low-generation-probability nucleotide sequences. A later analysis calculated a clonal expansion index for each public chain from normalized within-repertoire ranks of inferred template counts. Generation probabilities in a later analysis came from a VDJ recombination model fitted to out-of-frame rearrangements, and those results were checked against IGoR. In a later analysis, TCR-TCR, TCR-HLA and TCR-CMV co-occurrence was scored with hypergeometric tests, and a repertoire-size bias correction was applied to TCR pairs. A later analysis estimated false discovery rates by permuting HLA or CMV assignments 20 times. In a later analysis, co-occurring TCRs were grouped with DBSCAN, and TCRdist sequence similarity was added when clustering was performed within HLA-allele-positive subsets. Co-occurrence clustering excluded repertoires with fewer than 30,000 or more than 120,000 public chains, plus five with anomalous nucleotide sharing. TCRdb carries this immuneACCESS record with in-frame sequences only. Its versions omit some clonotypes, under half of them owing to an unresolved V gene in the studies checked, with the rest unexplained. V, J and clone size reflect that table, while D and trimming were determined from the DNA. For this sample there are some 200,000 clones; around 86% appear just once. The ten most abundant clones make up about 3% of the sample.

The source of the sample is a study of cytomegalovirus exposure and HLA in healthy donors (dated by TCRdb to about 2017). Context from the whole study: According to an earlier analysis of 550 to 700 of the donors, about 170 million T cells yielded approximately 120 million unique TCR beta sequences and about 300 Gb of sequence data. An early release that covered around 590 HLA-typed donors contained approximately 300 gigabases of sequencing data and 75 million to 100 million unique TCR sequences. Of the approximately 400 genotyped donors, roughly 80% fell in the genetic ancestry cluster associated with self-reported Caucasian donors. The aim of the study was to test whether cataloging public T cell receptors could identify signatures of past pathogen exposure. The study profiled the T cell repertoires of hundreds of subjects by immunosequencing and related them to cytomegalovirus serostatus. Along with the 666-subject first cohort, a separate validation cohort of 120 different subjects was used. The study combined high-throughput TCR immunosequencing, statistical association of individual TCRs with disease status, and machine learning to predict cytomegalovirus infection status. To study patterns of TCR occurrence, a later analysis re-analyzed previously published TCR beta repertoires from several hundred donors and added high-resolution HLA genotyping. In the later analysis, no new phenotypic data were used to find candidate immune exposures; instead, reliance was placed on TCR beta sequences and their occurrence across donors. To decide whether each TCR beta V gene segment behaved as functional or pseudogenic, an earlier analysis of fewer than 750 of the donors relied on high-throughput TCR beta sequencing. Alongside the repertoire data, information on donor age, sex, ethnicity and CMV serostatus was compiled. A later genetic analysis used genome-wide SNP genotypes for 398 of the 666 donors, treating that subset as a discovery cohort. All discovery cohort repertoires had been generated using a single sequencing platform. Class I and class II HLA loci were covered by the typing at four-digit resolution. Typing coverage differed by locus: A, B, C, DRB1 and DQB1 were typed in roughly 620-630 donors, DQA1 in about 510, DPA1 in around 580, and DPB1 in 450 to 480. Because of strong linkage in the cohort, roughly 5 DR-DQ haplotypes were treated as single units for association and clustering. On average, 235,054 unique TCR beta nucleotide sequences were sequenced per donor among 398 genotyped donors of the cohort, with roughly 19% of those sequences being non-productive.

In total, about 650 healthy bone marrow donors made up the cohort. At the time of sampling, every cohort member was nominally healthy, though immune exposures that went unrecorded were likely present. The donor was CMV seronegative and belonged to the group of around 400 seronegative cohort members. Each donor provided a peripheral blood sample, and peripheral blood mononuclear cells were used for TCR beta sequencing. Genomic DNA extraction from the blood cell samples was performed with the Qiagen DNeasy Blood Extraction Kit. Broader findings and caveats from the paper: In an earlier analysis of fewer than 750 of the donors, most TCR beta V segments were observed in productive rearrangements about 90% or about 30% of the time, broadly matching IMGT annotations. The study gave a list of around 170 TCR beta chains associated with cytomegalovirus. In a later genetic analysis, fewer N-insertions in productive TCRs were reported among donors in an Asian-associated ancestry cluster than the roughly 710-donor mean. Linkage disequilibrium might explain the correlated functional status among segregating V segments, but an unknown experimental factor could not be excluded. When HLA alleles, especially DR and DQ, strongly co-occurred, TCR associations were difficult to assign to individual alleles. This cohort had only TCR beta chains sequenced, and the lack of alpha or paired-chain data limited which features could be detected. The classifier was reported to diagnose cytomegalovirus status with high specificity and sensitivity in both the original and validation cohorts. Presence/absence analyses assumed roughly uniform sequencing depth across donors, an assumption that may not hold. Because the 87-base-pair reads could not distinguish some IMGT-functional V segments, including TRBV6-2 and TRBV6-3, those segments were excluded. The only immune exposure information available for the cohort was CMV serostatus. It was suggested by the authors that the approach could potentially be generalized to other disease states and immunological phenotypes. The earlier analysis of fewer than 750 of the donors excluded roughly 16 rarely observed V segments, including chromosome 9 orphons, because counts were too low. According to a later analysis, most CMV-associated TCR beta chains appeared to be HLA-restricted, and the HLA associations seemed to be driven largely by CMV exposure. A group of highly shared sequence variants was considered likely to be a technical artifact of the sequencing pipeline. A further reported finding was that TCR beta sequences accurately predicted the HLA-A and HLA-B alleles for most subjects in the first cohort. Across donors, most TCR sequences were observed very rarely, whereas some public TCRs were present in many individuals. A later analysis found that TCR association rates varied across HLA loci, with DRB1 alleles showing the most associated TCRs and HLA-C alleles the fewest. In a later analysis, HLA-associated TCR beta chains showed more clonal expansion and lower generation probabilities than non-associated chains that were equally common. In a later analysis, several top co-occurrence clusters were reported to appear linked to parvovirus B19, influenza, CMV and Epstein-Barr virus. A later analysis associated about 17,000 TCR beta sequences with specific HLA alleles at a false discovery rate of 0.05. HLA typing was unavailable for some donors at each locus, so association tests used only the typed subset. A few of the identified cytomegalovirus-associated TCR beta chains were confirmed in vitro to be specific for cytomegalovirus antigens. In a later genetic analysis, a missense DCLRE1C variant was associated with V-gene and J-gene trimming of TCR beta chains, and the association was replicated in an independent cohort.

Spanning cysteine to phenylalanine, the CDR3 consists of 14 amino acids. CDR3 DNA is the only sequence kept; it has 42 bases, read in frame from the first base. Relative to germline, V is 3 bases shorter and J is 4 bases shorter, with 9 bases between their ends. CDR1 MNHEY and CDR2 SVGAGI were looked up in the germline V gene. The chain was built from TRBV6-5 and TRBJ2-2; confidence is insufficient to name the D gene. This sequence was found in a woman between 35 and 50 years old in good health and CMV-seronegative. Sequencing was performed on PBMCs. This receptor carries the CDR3 CASSYNIFTGELFF. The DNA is TGTGCCAGCAGTTATAACATCTTCACCGGGGAGCTGTTTTTT.